These T cell receptor beta chains were read from a single sample in a study of T-cell memory formation after mild COVID-19. TCRdb redid the calling of the 5' RACE reads with MiXCR, one entry per CDR3 protein. The repertoire consists of fewer than 150,000 distinct CDR3 sequences, with over 15% occurring once and the leading ten covering 5% to 5.5%. Sequencing used PBMCs or a T cell subset sorted from them (not recorded which). These receptors came from a man in his late teens or twenties who had mild COVID-19 (a few samples of this study predate the infection). Cell type and time point are not known. CDR3s include the opening cysteine and the closing phenylalanine or tryptophan. The D gene is left open where the match is weak. Expanded clones get a size class; other rows say once, few or many, or leave the size out.

>NA|TRBJ2-1|TRBV7-2|NA
CASSFGVSSYNEQFF
TGTGCCAGCAGCTTCGGAGTCAGCTCCTACAATGAGCAGTTCTTC
>few|TRBJ1-2|TRBV7-2|NA
CASSRYGQNYGYTF
TGTGCCAGCAGCCGATATGGACAGAACTATGGCTACACCTTC
>NA|TRBJ2-7|TRBV7-8|TRBD2
CASSPFLAGGNNEQYF
TGTGCCAGCAGCCCATTTCTAGCGGGGGGGAACAATGAGCAGTACTTC
>few|TRBJ2-5|TRBV4-1|TRBD1
CASSRTGADIQETQYF
TGCGCCAGCAGTCGCACAGGGGCGGACATCCAAGAGACCCAGTACTTC
>NA|TRBJ2-1|TRBV5-1|NA
CASSVSWGEQFF
TGCGCCAGCAGCGTATCCTGGGGTGAGCAGTTCTTC
>NA|TRBJ2-2|TRBV12-3/TRBV12-4|TRBD1
CASSYRDSRQTGELFF
TGTGCCAGCAGTTACCGGGACAGTCGTCAAACCGGGGAGCTGTTTTTT
>NA|TRBJ1-5|TRBV7-2|NA
CASSLLGGANQPQHF
TGTGCCAGCAGCTTACTGGGGGGAGCTAATCAGCCCCAGCATTTT
>NA|TRBJ2-5|TRBV10-3|NA
CAAVSEGGGETQYF
TGTGCCGCGGTCAGTGAGGGTGGTGGGGAGACCCAGTACTTC
>few|TRBJ2-5|TRBV5-1|TRBD2
CASSHSSGGIQETQYF
TGCGCCAGCAGCCATAGCAGCGGGGGAATCCAAGAGACCCAGTACTTC
>few|TRBJ2-2|TRBV5-1|NA
CASSLAGRSQLFF
TGCGCCAGCAGCTTGGCGGGACGGAGCCAGCTGTTTTTT
>NA|TRBJ2-3|TRBV12-3/TRBV12-4|NA
CASKSGITQYF
TGTGCCAGCAAGTCGGGAATTACGCAGTATTTT
>NA|TRBJ2-1|TRBV5-1|NA
CASTGGSLYNEQFF
TGCGCCAGCACCGGGGGTAGTCTCTACAATGAGCAGTTCTTC
>NA|TRBJ1-1|TRBV5-4|NA
CASSLGKTGPNTEAFF
TGTGCCAGCAGCTTGGGTAAGACAGGCCCTAACACTGAAGCTTTCTTT
>NA|TRBJ2-5|TRBV7-9|NA
CASSRTLGETQYF
TGTGCCAGCAGCCGGACCCTAGGGGAGACCCAGTACTTC
>NA|TRBJ2-1|TRBV24-1|NA
CATSQYSYNEQFF
TGTGCCACCAGTCAGTACTCCTACAATGAGCAGTTCTTC
>NA|TRBJ1-4|TRBV6-6|NA
CASSFGVGNEKLFF
TGTGCCAGCAGTTTCGGTGTGGGTAATGAAAAACTGTTTTTT
>NA|TRBJ1-2|TRBV7-2|TRBD1
CASSFSGQGYYTF
TGTGCCAGCAGCTTCTCGGGACAGGGGTACTACACCTTC
>NA|TRBJ1-3|TRBV3-1|NA
CASSQGSGISGNTIYF
TGTGCCAGCAGCCAAGGCTCAGGTATCTCTGGAAACACCATATATTTT